Listed below are T cell receptor beta chains from one sample, sequenced in a study of CD8+ T cells in alopecia areata. The table came from immunoSEQ multiplex PCR; TCRdb's copy has only in-frame clones and leaves some out. The repertoire has 180,000 or so clones, around 49% of them found once; the top ten carry about 9.5%. Here the sequenced sample was CD8+ T cells sorted from blood, taken at roughly week 52, from a patient treated with tofacitinib. The receptors stem from a human donor with alopecia areata. CDR3s include the opening cysteine and the closing phenylalanine or tryptophan. Fields, in order: CDR3 DNA, CDR3 protein, D gene, V gene, clone size, J gene. The D gene is left open where the match is weak. Rows may omit the clone size; those that give it use once, few, many or a size class.

TGTGCCAGCAGTTACTCGGAGGGAGTAGGGGAGCAGTACTTC CASSYSEGVGEQYF . TRBV6-5 . TRBJ2-7
TGTGCCAGCAGCGCCTCGTGGCGTGCGAACACCGGGGAGCTGTTTTTT CASSASWRANTGELFF . TRBV9 . TRBJ2-2
TGTGCCAGCAGCTTTGGGACAGGGAACTACGAGCAGTACTTC CASSFGTGNYEQYF TRBD1 TRBV11-2 . TRBJ2-7
TGTGCCAGCAGCTGGGGTGACGGACTGAATTCACCCCTCCACTTT CASSWGDGLNSPLHF . TRBV7-3 . TRBJ1-6
TGTGCCAGCAGTGATGACAGGGCCGGGGCCAACGTCCTGACTTTC CASSDDRAGANVLTF TRBD1 TRBV6-4 . TRBJ2-6
TGTGCCAGCAGCTCACAGGCTACCGAGCAGTACTTC CASSSQATEQYF . TRBV5-6 . TRBJ2-7
TGTGCCAGCAGCGGGAACCTCTCCCCTGGAAACACCATATATTTT CASSGNLSPGNTIYF . TRBV9 . TRBJ1-3
TGTGCCTGGAGTACGATACGGGGCAATCAGCCCCAGCATTTT CAWSTIRGNQPQHF . TRBV30 few TRBJ1-5
TGTGCCAGCAGCTCCCGACAGTCCTACGAGCAGTACTTC CASSSRQSYEQYF . TRBV7-6 few TRBJ2-7
TGTGCCAGCAGCGGTAGCCAGGTCCGCACAGATACGCAGTATTTT CASSGSQVRTDTQYF . TRBV7-9 . TRBJ2-3
TGTGCCAGCAGCGCCCACCGGACTGACAAAAGAGAGACCCAGTACTTC CASSAHRTDKRETQYF . TRBV7-6 . TRBJ2-5
TGCAGCGTTGAAGAGGCGGGGGGGTACGAGCAGTACTTC CSVEEAGGYEQYF TRBD2 TRBV29-1 . TRBJ2-7
TGTGCCAGCACCCCTTCCGGCGGTAATTCACCCCTCCACTTT CASTPSGGNSPLHF . TRBV7-9 few TRBJ1-6
TGTGCCATCAGTGATTGGGCGACCGAAGAGACCCAGTACTTC CAISDWATEETQYF . TRBV10-3 . TRBJ2-5
TGTGCCAGCAGCTTAGATAAGTTGGAAAAACTGTTTTTT CASSLDKLEKLFF . TRBV7-9 . TRBJ1-4
TGTGCCACCAGCAGACCTGGACAGTCACAACCCGGTCATGCTCAAGAGACCCAGTACTTC CATSRPGQSQPGHAQETQYF . TRBV15 . TRBJ2-5
TGTGCCAGCAGCTTCGGGGGTACAGGTCAGCCCCAGCATTTT CASSFGGTGQPQHF . TRBV13 . TRBJ1-5
TGTGCCAGCAGCTTGTCGACAGGCCCTCTGTCACCCCTCCACTTT CASSLSTGPLSPLHF . TRBV7-2 . TRBJ1-6
TGCGCCAGCAGCGAGGACAGGGTCACTGAAGCTTTCTTT CASSEDRVTEAFF TRBD1 TRBV5-1 few TRBJ1-1
TGCAGCGTTGTAGGACAGGGGAATCAAGGCTACACCTTC CSVVGQGNQGYTF TRBD1 TRBV29-1 . TRBJ1-2
TGTGCCAGTAGTTTCCCCGGGGACGGGTCACCCCTCCACTTT CASSFPGDGSPLHF . TRBV19 . TRBJ1-6
TGCGCCAGCAGCCCCAGTTTTTATCAGGAGACCCAGTACTTC CASSPSFYQETQYF . TRBV5-1 once TRBJ2-5
TGTGCCAGCAGCGTAGCGTCCGGTCATACGCAGTATTTT CASSVASGHTQYF . TRBV9 few TRBJ2-3
TGCGCCAGCAGGGGAGGGGGAGAGACCCAGTACTTC CASRGGGETQYF . TRBV5-1 . TRBJ2-5
TGTGCCTGGAGAGGGACGGCAAGCTCCTATAATTCACCCCTCCACTTT CAWRGTASSYNSPLHF . TRBV30 few TRBJ1-6
TGTGCCAGCAGCCCCTCTTCGGCCGAGCAGTACTTC CASSPSSAEQYF . TRBV5-6 . TRBJ2-7
TGTGCCAGCATGGCGGAGGCCCCAGGGCCCCAGCATTTT CASMAEAPGPQHF . TRBV6-5 . TRBJ1-5
TGTGCCAGCAGTTTGAACCGTAATTCACCCCTCCACTTT CASSLNRNSPLHF . TRBV27 . TRBJ1-6
TGTGCCAGCAGCTCGGACAGCAACTACGAGCAGTACTTC CASSSDSNYEQYF . TRBV7-9 . TRBJ2-7